The 20 T cell receptor beta chains below come from one sample, sequenced in a study of regulatory and conventional T cells in RAG deficiency (dated by TCRdb to 2017 to 2019). Conventional CD4+ T cells were purified from blood as CD25-low CD127-high cells before genomic DNA extraction. The receptor library was made with the immunoSEQ multiplex PCR assay. In TCRdb, the immuneACCESS table is reduced to in-frame sequences with V and J assigned. These tables do not hold every clone; where another copy was compared, an unresolved V gene accounts for under half, and the others remain unexplained. The sample profile shows about 34,000 clones; 60% to 85% of them were found once. About 3.4% of the sample comes from the top ten. The same sample was also studied in work on regulatory T cells. As that second study puts it: The multiplex PCR relied on 52 forward TRBV primers and 13 reverse TRBJ primers, and amplification bias was corrected through assay-based and computational methods.

Material for sequencing was CD4+ effector T cells sorted from blood. These receptors all come from a human donor in good health.

The CDR3 region is CASSLTRGDTEAFF. CDR3 in DNA: TGCGCCAGCAGCTTGACCAGGGGTGACACTGAAGCTTTCTTT. The J gene is TRBJ1-1, the V gene TRBV5-1; a weak D match, TRBD1 (6 bases). Germline V gene lookup returns CDR1 SGHRS and CDR2 YFSETQ. The CDR3 contains 14 residues. Trimming left V 1 base short and J 3 bases short, with 10 bases between.

The chain employs TRBV5-1 and TRBJ1-2; 10 positions match TRBD1. CDR1 and CDR2 from the germline V gene are SGHRS and YFSETQ. The CDR3 has 14 residues. With 7 bases clipped from V and 7 bases from J, the junction kept 10 bases outside the gene matches. CDR3 residues: CASGTGTGEAGYTF. The CDR3 DNA reads as TGCGCCAGCGGAACCGGGACAGGGGAGGCTGGCTACACCTTC.

The sample holds a few counts of this clone. The chain has TRBV4-1 and TRBJ1-2, with unresolved D. The germline gives CDR1 MGHRA, CDR2 YSYEKL. The CDR3 has 12 residues. V was clipped by 6 bases and J by 8 bases, with 13 bases between them. The chain's CDR3 is CASRNLAGGYTF. The CDR3 region has the DNA TGCGCCAGCAGAAACCTCGCGGGGGGCTACACCTTC.

This clone was detected only a few times. This sequence joins TRBV5-1 and TRBJ1-2; D remains ambiguous. Per germline, CDR1 SGHRS and CDR2 YFSETQ. This CDR3 comprises 13 residues. Between the trimmed V and J ends, which lost 4 bases and 3 bases, there was a span of 10 bases. CDR3 bases: TGCGCCAGCAGCCACTCTGAGTACTATGGCTACACCTTC. It translates to CASSHSEYYGYTF. Combining the CDR3 with reference TRBV5-1 and TRBJ1-2 gives the whole variable domain KAGVTQTPRYLIKTRGQQVTLSCSPISGHRSVSWYQQTPGQGLQFLFEYFSETQRNKGNFPGRFSGRQFSNSRSEMNVSTLELGDSALYLCASSHSEYYGYTFGSGTRLTVV.

V is TRBV5-1 and J is TRBJ1-1, with TRBD1 identical over 7 bases. The J segment lost 0 bases and the V segment lost 6 bases, leaving 11 bases of the junction unmatched. This CDR3 has 16 amino acids. The germline CDR1 and CDR2 sequences are SGHRS and YFSETQ. CDR3 amino acids: CASTPIDREMNTEAFF. CDR3 bases: TGCGCCAGCACACCGATTGACAGGGAGATGAACACTGAAGCTTTCTTT.

The chain combines TRBV6-1 with TRBJ1-1, with a possible D match to TRBD1 (5 bases). The CDR3 runs to 15 residues. V was cut by 3 bases and J by 0 bases, with 11 bases left in between. In germline, CDR1 is MNHNS, CDR2 SASEGT. DNA of the CDR3: TGTGCCAGCAGTGACCCGACAGCTCTGAACACTGAAGCTTTCTTT. As protein: CASSDPTALNTEAFF.

The chain has TRBV30 and TRBJ1-3; TRBD1 is a possible D gene (6 bases). V dropped 1 base and J dropped 2 bases, with 9 bases sitting between them. This CDR3 comprises 14 residues. In germline, CDR1 is GTSNPN, CDR2 SVGIG (reference sequence). CDR3 sequence: CAWSADRTGNTIYF. CDR3 DNA: TGTGCCTGGAGTGCGGACAGAACTGGAAACACCATATATTTT.

The chain combines TRBV7-9 with TRBJ1-2, with D possibly matching TRBD1 (5 bases). The germline gives CDR1 SEHNR, CDR2 FQNEAQ (reference sequence). The CDR3 length is 14 residues. Trimming took 1 base from V and 7 from J, leaving 13 bases between them. CDR3 region: CASSLELAGSGYTF. Written as DNA, the CDR3 is TGTGCCAGCAGCTTAGAATTGGCAGGGTCTGGCTACACCTTC.

The rearrangement joins TRBV28 to TRBJ1-4; the D is unclear. Trimming removed 3 bases at V and 7 bases at J, with 12 bases between. The CDR3 runs 14 residues. Germline CDR1 MDHEN, CDR2 SYDVKM. In nucleotides, the CDR3 is TGTGCCAGCAGTTTTGGGCTATCGGGTGAAAAACTGTTTTTT. Its translation is CASSFGLSGEKLFF.

The chain links TRBV6-1 to TRBJ2-7, with D unresolved. V dropped 1 base and J dropped 2 bases, with 9 bases sitting between them. The V gene's germline CDR1 is MNHNS and CDR2 SASEGT. CDR3 length: 14 residues. The CDR3 DNA is TGTGCCAGCAGTGAAGGGGGATCACCCTACGAGCAGTACTTC. Translating gives CASSEGGSPYEQYF.

The V and J genes are TRBV18 and TRBJ1-2; D is undetermined. CDR3 length equals 13 residues. Per the germline V gene, CDR1 is KGHSH and CDR2 is LQKENI. The V gene lost 8 bases and the J gene lost 3 bases, with 13 bases spanning the gap. The CDR3 DNA sequence: TGTGCCAGCGCTGTCTCGGGCTACTATGGCTACACCTTC. It specifies CASAVSGYYGYTF.

The chain recombines TRBV5-1 with TRBJ2-7; tentatively, D is TRBD1 (5 bases). Trimming left V 4 bases short and J 3 bases short, with 17 bases between. The length of the CDR3 is 15 residues. CDR1 is SGHRS and CDR2 is YFSETQ in the germline V gene. This CDR3 is CASSQQTVSYYEQYF. CDR3 in DNA: TGCGCCAGCAGCCAACAGACAGTCTCATACTACGAGCAGTACTTC. Together with reference TRBV5-1 and TRBJ2-7, the CDR3 gives the full variable domain: KAGVTQTPRYLIKTRGQQVTLSCSPISGHRSVSWYQQTPGQGLQFLFEYFSETQRNKGNFPGRFSGRQFSNSRSEMNVSTLELGDSALYLCASSQQTVSYYEQYFGPGTRLTVT.

The rearrangement links TRBV9 to TRBJ2-5, with D unresolved. The germline V gene encodes CDR1 SGDLS and CDR2 YYNGEE. The V end lost 0 bases, the J end lost 4 bases, and 7 bases lay between the germline ends. CDR3 length: 13 residues. In DNA form, the CDR3 reads TGTGCCAGCAGCGTAGCGACGGGAGAGACCCAGTACTTC. Its protein product is CASSVATGETQYF.

This chain joins TRBV10-3 and TRBJ1-3; D not certain. Germline loops: CDR1 ENHRY, CDR2 SYGVKD. This CDR3 is built from 16 residues. V gave up 2 bases and J gave up 4 bases, with 15 bases separating them. The CDR3 reads CAISEAEEAAGNTIYF. The CDR3 DNA follows: TGTGCCATCAGTGAGGCGGAGGAAGCGGCGGGAAACACCATATATTTT.

The rearrangement links TRBV4-2 to TRBJ2-5; D perhaps matches TRBD2 (5 bases). This CDR3 contains 15 residues. The germline V gene has CDR1 LGHNA and CDR2 YNFKEQ. V lost 0 bases, J lost 4 bases, and 12 bases lay in between. CDR3: CASSQDPDYLETQYF. CDR3 nucleotides: TGTGCCAGCAGCCAAGATCCCGACTATCTAGAGACCCAGTACTTC.

In DNA form, the CDR3 reads TGTGCCAGTAGTATAGTGGGGCACGCGAGGACAGGGATAGCCAAAAACATTCAGTACTTC. Amino acid sequence: CASSIVGHARTGIAKNIQYF. The rearrangement joins TRBV19 to TRBJ2-4; TRBD1 agrees at 8 bases. V was pared by 1 base and J by 0 bases, with 14 bases of the junction left unmatched. Germline assignment: CDR1 LNHDA and CDR2 SQIVND (reference sequence). This CDR3 contains 20 residues.

This chain uses TRBV6-1 with TRBJ2-7; D remains unclear. Germline loops: CDR1 MNHNS, CDR2 SASEGT. V was shortened by 3 bases and J by 6 bases, with 12 bases between the two germline ends. The CDR3 contains 13 residues. CDR3 coding DNA: TGTGCCAGCAGTGAGGTGACACGCCTCGAGCAGTACTTC. Translation: CASSEVTRLEQYF.

The genes are TRBV9 and TRBJ2-2; 8 positions agree with TRBD2. This CDR3 is 16 amino acids long. CDR1 is SGDLS and CDR2 is YYNGEE in the germline V gene. The V gene end was trimmed by 2 bases and the J gene end by 4 bases; junction bases not matched to a gene: 7. This CDR3 is CASSVNSGGFTGELFF. As DNA, the CDR3 is TGTGCCAGCAGCGTTAACAGCGGGGGATTCACCGGGGAGCTGTTTTTT. Together with reference TRBV9 and TRBJ2-2, the CDR3 gives the full variable domain: DSGVTQTPKHLITATGQRVTLRCSPRSGDLSVYWYQQSLDQGLQFLIQYYNGEERAKGNILERFSAQQFPDLHSELNLSSLELGDSALYFCASSVNSGGFTGELFFGEGSRLTVL.

The chain joins TRBV19 to TRBJ2-1, with 9 positions matching TRBD2. The CDR3 loop spans 16 amino acids. Losses at the gene ends were 4 bases for V and 1 base for J; bases not matched to a gene: 5. Germline-derived CDR1 and CDR2 are LNHDA and SQIVND (reference sequence). The chain's CDR3 is CASSSSGLASYNEQFF. As DNA, the CDR3 is TGTGCCAGTAGTAGCTCGGGACTAGCTTCCTACAATGAGCAGTTCTTC.

The gene calls are TRBV4-1 and TRBJ1-1, with 8 nucleotides matching TRBD1. J was trimmed by 2 bases and V by 1 base; bases with no gene match: 9. The CDR3 is 17 amino acids. Germline assignment: CDR1 MGHRA and CDR2 YSYEKL. This CDR3 is CASSQVIRGRINTEAFF. CDR3 bases: TGCGCCAGCAGCCAAGTAATCAGGGGGCGGATCAACACTGAAGCTTTCTTT.